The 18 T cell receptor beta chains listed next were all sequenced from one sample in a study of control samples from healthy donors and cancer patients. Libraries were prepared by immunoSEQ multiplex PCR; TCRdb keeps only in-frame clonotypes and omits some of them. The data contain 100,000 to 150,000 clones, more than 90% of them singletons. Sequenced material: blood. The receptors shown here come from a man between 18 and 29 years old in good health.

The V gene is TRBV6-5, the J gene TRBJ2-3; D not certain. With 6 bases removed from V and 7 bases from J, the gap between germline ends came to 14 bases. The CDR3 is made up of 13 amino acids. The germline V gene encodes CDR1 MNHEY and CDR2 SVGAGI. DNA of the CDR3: TGTGCCAGCAGGACTTCAAGTGGAAATACGCAGTATTTT. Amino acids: CASRTSSGNTQYF.

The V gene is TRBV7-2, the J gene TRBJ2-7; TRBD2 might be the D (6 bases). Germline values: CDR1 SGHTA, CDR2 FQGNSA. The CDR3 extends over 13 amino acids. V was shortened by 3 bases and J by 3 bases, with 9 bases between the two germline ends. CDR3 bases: TGTGCCAGCAGCTTGACTAGGATCTACGAGCAGTACTTC. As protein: CASSLTRIYEQYF.

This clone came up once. The CDR3 DNA follows: TGCGCCAGCAGCCAAGGGCCAGGGTCTAATGAAAAACTGTTTTTT. Protein sequence: CASSQGPGSNEKLFF. The J gene is TRBJ1-4, the V gene TRBV4-1; a possible D gene is TRBD1 (5 bases). This CDR3 spans 15 amino acids. With 1 base removed from V and 3 bases from J, the gap between germline ends came to 9 bases. The germline CDR1 and CDR2 sequences are MGHRA and YSYEKL.

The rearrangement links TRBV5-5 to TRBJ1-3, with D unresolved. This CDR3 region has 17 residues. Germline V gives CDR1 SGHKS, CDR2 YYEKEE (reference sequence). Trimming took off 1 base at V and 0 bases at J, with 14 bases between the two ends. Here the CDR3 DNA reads TGTGCCAGCAGCTTGTATTGGGAGTCCAGCTCTGGAAACACCATATATTTT. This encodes CASSLYWESSSGNTIYF.

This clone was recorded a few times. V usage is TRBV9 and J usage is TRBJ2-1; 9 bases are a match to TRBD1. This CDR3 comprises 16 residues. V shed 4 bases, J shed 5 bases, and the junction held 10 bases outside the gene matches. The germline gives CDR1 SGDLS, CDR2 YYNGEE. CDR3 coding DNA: TGTGCCAGCAGCCGTCGCCCTAGGGACAGGGACAATGAGCAGTTCTTC. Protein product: CASSRRPRDRDNEQFF.

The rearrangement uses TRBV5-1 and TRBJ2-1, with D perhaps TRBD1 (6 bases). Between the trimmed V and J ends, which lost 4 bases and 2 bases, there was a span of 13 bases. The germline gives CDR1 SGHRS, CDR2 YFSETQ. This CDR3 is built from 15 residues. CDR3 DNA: TGCGCCAGCAGCCGAACAGGGTTCCCCTACAATGAGCAGTTCTTC. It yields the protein CASSRTGFPYNEQFF.

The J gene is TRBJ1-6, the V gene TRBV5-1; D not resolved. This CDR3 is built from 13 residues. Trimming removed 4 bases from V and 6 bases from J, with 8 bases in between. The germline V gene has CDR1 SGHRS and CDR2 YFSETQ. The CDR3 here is CASSVTLNSPLHF. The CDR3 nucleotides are TGCGCCAGCAGCGTAACTCTTAATTCACCCCTCCACTTT.

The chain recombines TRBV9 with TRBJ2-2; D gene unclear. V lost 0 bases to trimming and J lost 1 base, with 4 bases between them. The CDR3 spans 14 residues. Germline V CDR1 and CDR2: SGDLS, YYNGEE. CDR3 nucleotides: TGTGCCAGCAGCGTAGTCGGGAACACCGGGGAGCTGTTTTTT. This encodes CASSVVGNTGELFF.

CDR3 nucleotide sequence: TGTGCCAGCAGCTTGGGACAGGGAAGGGGAGCAGATACGCAGTATTTT. Its protein product is CASSLGQGRGADTQYF. V usage is TRBV7-6 and J usage is TRBJ2-3; 9 bases line up with TRBD1. The germline CDR1 and CDR2 sequences are SGHVS and FNYEAQ. The CDR3 spans 16 residues. Losses at the gene ends were 3 bases for V and 4 bases for J; bases not matched to a gene: 8.

In nucleotides, the CDR3 is TGTGCCAGCAGTCCGTCGGGCGGGGGGAACTCCTACGAGCAGTACTTC. As protein: CASSPSGGGNSYEQYF. The chain joins TRBV2 to TRBJ2-7; TRBD2 aligns across 8 bases. J gave up 0 bases and V 5 bases, and 9 bases lay outside the gene matches. The CDR3 sequence is 16 residues long. Looked up from germline, CDR1 is SNHLY and CDR2 is FYNNEI.

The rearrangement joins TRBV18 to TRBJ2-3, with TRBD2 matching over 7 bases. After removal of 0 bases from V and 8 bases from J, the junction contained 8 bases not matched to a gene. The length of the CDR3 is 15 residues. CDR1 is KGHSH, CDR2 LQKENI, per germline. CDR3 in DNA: TGTGCCAGCTCACCACCTTCGGGGGGACGAATTACGCAGTATTTT. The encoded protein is CASSPPSGGRITQYF.

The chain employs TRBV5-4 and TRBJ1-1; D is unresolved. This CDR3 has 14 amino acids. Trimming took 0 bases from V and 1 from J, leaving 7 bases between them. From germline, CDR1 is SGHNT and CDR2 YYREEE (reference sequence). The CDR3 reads CASSLAKENTEAFF. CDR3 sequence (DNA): TGTGCCAGCAGCTTGGCCAAGGAGAACACTGAAGCTTTCTTT.

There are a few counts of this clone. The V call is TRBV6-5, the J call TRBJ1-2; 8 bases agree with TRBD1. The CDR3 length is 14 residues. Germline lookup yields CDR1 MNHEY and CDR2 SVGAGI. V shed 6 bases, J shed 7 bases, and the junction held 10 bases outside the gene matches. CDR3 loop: CASSLRTGRSGYTF. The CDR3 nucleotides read TGTGCCAGCAGCCTCAGGACAGGGAGGAGTGGCTACACCTTC.

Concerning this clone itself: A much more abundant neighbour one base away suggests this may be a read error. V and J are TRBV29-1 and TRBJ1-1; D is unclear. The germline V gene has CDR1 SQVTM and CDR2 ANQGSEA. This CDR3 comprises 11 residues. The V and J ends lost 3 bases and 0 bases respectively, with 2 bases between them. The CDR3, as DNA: TGCAGCGTTGAGGTGAACACTGAAGCTTTCTTT. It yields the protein CSVEVNTEAFF.

The CDR3 bases are TGTGCCAGCACCCGACAGAGCTCGAACACTGAAGCTTTCTTT. Protein: CASTRQSSNTEAFF. This chain connects TRBV2 to TRBJ1-1; D is possibly TRBD1 (5 bases). Trimming shortened V by 7 bases and J by 1 base, and 13 bases separated the two germline ends. The CDR3 is 14 amino acids. Germline V gene lookup returns CDR1 SNHLY and CDR2 FYNNEI.

The CDR3 region is CASSYSWRQPQHF. The CDR3 bases are TGTGCCAGCAGTTACTCTTGGCGCCAGCCCCAGCATTTT. This rearrangement joins TRBV6-5 to TRBJ1-5; the D is unclear. The CDR3 is made up of 13 amino acids. Germline values: CDR1 MNHEY, CDR2 SVGAGI. V gave up 0 bases and J gave up 7 bases, with 7 bases separating them.

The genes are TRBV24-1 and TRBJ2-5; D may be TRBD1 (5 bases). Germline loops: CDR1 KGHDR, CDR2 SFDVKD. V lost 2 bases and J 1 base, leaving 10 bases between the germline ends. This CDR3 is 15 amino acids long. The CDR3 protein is CATSDSTGFQETQYF. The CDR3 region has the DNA TGTGCCACCAGTGATTCCACAGGATTCCAAGAGACCCAGTACTTC.

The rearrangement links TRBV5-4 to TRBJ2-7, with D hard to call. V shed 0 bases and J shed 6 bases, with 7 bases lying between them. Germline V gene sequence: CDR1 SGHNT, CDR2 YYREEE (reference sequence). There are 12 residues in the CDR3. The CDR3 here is CASSLEQLEQYF. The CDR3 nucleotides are TGTGCCAGCAGCTTGGAACAGCTCGAGCAGTACTTC.